This TCR beta chain was retrieved from a study of post-analysis software for immune sequencing data. The study, taken as a whole, reports: Same-batch preparations were strongly co-clustered by F measure. Controls showed lower frequencies than patients for roughly five TRBV segments, and TRBV5-6, TRBV5-1 and TRBV20-1 were among these. Controls had significantly higher normalized Chao1 diversity than multiple sclerosis patients.

On this clonotype: The antigen is undetermined.

Carried by the TCR beta cDNA libraries were unique molecular identifiers. T cells numbering roughly 0.95 to 10 million yielded some 480,000 cDNA molecules. A single record per CDR3 protein comes from TCRdb applying MiXCR to the PCR reads. The sample contains 600,000 to 750,000 distinct CDR3 sequences, 59% of which appear only once. The germline CDR1 and CDR2 sequences are DFQATT and SNEGSKA (reference sequence). The CDR3 extends over 14 amino acids. Deletions cut 3 bases from V and 1 base from J, with 10 bases between. Sequencing was done on a sample of blood. This sequence originates from a girl aged 2-9 years with multiple sclerosis. The chain links TRBV20-1 to TRBJ1-5; possibly TRBD1 for D (6 bases). CDR3 DNA: TGCAGTGCTAGGGCAGGGGCCAGCAATCAGCCCCAGCATTTT. Translated: CSARAGASNQPQHF.